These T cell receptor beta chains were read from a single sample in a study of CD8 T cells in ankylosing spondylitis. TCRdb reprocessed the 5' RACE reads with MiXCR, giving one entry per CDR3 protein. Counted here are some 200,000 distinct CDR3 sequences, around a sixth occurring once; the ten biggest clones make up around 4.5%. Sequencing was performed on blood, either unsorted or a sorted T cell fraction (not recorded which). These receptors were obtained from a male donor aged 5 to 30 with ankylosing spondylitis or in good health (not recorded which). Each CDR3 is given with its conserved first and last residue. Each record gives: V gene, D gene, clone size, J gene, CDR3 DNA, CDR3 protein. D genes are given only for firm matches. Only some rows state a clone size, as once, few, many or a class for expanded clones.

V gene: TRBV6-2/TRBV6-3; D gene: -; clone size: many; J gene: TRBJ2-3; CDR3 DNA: TGTGCCAGCAGTTACGCCGGAATCGGCAATACGCAGTATTTT; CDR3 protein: CASSYAGIGNTQYF
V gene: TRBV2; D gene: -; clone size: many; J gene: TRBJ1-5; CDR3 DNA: TGTGCCAGCAGTGAAGCCGCCAGGGGTAGCAATCAGCCCCAGCATTTT; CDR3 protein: CASSEAARGSNQPQHF
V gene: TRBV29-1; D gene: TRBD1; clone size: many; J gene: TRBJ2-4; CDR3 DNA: TGCAGCGTCTCTCCGGGACAGGGAAACATTCAGTACTTC; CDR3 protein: CSVSPGQGNIQYF
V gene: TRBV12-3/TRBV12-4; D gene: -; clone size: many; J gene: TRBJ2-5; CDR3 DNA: TGTGCCAGCAGTTCCTGGGGACTCTCGTACCAAGAGACCCAGTACTTC; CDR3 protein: CASSSWGLSYQETQYF
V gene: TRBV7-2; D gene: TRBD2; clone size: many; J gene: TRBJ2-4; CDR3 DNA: TGTGCCAGCAGCCGCGAGCGGGAGGATGCCAAAAACATTCAGTACTTC; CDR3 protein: CASSREREDAKNIQYF
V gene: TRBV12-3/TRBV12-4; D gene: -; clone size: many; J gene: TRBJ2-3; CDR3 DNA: TGTGCCAGCAGTTTCCCCGAGGCAGATACGCAGTATTTT; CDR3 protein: CASSFPEADTQYF
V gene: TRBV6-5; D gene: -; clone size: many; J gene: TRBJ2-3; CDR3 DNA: TGTGCCAGCAGTTATAGTAACACAGATACGCAGTATTTT; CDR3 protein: CASSYSNTDTQYF
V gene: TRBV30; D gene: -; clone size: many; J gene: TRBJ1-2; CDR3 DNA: TGTGCCTGGAGAAGGACAGCCAAGAACTATGGCTACACCTTC; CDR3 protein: CAWRRTAKNYGYTF
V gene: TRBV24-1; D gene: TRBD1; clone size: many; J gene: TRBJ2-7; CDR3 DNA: TGTGCCACCAGTGACAAGACAGGGGTAGGAGTCGAGCAGTACTTC; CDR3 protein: CATSDKTGVGVEQYF
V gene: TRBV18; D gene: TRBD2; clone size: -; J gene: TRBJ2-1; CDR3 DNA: TGTGCCAGCTCACCGTTACCCCCGGGACTAGCGGGGTCTGAGCAGTTCTTC; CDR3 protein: CASSPLPPGLAGSEQFF
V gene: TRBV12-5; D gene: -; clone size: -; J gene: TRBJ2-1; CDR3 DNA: TGTGCTAGTGGGGCCGGGACTTCATCCTACAATGAGCAGTTCTTC; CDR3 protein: CASGAGTSSYNEQFF
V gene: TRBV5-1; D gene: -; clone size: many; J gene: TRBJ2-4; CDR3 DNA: TGCGCCAGCAGCCCCGAAGGGCTGAGAAACATTCAGTACTTC; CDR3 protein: CASSPEGLRNIQYF
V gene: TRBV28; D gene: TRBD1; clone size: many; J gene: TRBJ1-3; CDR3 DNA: TGTGCCAGCAGGGAATGGACAGGGTTAAGAAACACCATATATTTT; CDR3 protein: CASREWTGLRNTIYF
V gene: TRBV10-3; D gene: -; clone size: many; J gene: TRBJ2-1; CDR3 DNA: TGTGCCATCAGTGGACAGACTAGTTCCTCCTACAATGAGCAGTTCTTC; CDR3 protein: CAISGQTSSSYNEQFF
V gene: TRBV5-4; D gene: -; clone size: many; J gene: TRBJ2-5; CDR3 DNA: TGTGCCAGCAGCTTGGAGGGCAGGGGGACTAAAGAGACCCAGTACTTC; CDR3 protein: CASSLEGRGTKETQYF
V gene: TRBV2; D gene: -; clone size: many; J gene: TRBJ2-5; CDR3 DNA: TGTGCCAGCTTTGCAGGGAGCCCCCAAGAGACCCAGTACTTC; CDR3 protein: CASFAGSPQETQYF
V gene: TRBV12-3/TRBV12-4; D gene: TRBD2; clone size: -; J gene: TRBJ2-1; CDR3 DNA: TGTGCCAGCAGACGAGGCGCCGGAGGGACTAGCGGGAGGGAGTTCTTC; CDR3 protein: CASRRGAGGTSGREFF
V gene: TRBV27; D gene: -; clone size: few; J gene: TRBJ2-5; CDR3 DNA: TGTGCCAGCAGCCACCCCCGGGAGACCCAGTACTTC; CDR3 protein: CASSHPRETQYF
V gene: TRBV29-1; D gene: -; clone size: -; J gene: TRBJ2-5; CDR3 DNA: TGCAGCGTTGACGACAGAGTATGGGAGACCCAGTACTTC; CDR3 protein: CSVDDRVWETQYF
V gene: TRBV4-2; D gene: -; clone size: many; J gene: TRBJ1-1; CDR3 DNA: TGTGCCAGCAGCCAAGTCGGTAACACTGAAGCTTTCTTT; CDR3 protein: CASSQVGNTEAFF
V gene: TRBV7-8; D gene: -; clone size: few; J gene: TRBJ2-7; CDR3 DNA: TGTGCCAGCAGTCCCCTCGGGGTAGCGGATGTCTACGAGCAGTACTTC; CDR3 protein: CASSPLGVADVYEQYF
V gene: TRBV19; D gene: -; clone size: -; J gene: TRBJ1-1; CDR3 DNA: TGTGCCAGTAGTATAGAGTGGGGGACTGAAGCTTTCTTT; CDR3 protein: CASSIEWGTEAFF